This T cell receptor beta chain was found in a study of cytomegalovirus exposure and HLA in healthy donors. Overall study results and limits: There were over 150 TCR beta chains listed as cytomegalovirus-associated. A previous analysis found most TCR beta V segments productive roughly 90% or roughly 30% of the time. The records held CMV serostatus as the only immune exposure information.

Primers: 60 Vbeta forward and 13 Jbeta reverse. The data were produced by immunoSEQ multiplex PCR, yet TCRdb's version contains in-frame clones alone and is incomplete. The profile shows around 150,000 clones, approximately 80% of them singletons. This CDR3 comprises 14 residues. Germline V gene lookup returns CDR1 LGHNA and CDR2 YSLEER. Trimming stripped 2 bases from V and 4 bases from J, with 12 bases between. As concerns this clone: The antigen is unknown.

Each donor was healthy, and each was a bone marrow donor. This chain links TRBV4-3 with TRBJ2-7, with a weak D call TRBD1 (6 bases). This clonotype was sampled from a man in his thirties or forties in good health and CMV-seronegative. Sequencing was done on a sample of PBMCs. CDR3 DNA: TGCGCCAGCAGCCAACAGGTGGGGGCATACGAGCAGTACTTC. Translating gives CASSQQVGAYEQYF.